Each of the 26 T cell receptor beta chains below was sequenced from the same sample in a study of T cell responses to AZD1222 COVID-19 vaccine. Clones were sequenced by immunoSEQ multiplex PCR, and TCRdb holds only the in-frame ones, with some missing. This sample has under 150,000 clones, with roughly 85% found just once. The specimen was peripheral blood, collected on day 0 of AZD1222 vaccination. The receptors come from an adult in good health.

CDR3 sequence reads: CASSLRSTGSSSGNTIYF. The CDR3, as DNA: TGCGCCAGCAGCTTGAGGTCGACAGGGTCTTCCTCTGGAAACACCATATATTTT. The chain uses TRBV5-1 and TRBJ1-3, with 7 positions matching TRBD1. Germline CDR1 reads SGHRS; CDR2 reads YFSETQ. The CDR3 is 18 amino acids. With V trimmed by 1 base and J by 0 bases, 10 bases remained unmatched.

This sequence joins TRBV10-1 and TRBJ2-5; the D gene is possibly TRBD1 (6 bases). The CDR3 is 17 residues long. CDR1 is WNHNN, CDR2 SYGVQD, per germline (reference sequence). Trimming removed 4 bases at V and 4 bases at J, with 22 bases between. This CDR3 is CASSGRDTKGGRETQYF. CDR3 coding DNA: TGCGCCAGCAGTGGCCGGGACACAAAAGGGGGACGAGAGACCCAGTACTTC.

CDR3 nucleotides: TGTGCCAGCAGCCAAGTGAGGGGTAGCGGGGGGGCAACCTACAATGAGCAGTTCTTC. Amino acid sequence: CASSQVRGSGGATYNEQFF. The J gene is TRBJ2-1, the V gene TRBV4-2; TRBD2 aligns across 11 bases. Germline V lookup: CDR1 LGHNA, CDR2 YNFKEQ. The CDR3 extends over 19 amino acids. The V gene end was trimmed by 1 base and the J gene end by 2 bases; junction bases not matched to a gene: 10.

The V and J genes are TRBV6-2 or TRBV6-3 and TRBJ2-1; perhaps TRBD1 as D (6 bases). Germline CDR1 and CDR2: MNHEY and SVGEGT. Trimming shortened V by 3 bases and J by 8 bases, and 14 bases separated the two germline ends. The CDR3 is made up of 14 amino acids. The CDR3 region is CASSYGIEGDEQFF. The CDR3 nucleotides are TGTGCCAGCAGTTATGGTATTGAGGGGGATGAGCAGTTCTTC.

The CDR3 loop reads CASTNNRETQYF. The CDR3 coding sequence is TGTGCCAGCACTAATAACAGGGAGACCCAGTACTTC. This chain links TRBV12-3 or TRBV12-4 with TRBJ2-5; tentative D call: TRBD1 (5 bases). Trimming pared 7 bases from V and 5 bases from J, leaving 11 bases between. The CDR3 has 12 amino acids.

The chain employs TRBV5-1 and TRBJ1-1; TRBD1 matches 10 bases. The CDR3 consists of 13 residues. V was clipped by 3 bases and J by 5 bases; unmatched bases: 1. From germline, CDR1 is SGHRS and CDR2 YFSETQ. CDR3 loop: CASSSGQGTEAFF. The CDR3, as DNA: TGCGCCAGCAGCTCGGGACAGGGGACTGAAGCTTTCTTT.

The chain has TRBV18 and TRBJ2-5; D unresolved. Germline CDR1 reads KGHSH; CDR2 reads LQKENI. V was cut by 1 base and J by 7 bases, with 4 bases left in between. The CDR3 runs to 11 residues. This CDR3 reads CASSPQVTQYF. The CDR3 DNA follows: TGTGCCAGCTCACCACAGGTGACCCAGTACTTC.

The rearrangement uses TRBV6-5 and TRBJ2-7; D gene uncertain. The germline gives CDR1 MNHEY, CDR2 SVGAGI. The CDR3 has 15 residues. Trimming stripped 0 bases from V and 2 bases from J, with 11 bases between. This CDR3 is CASSYSRNSPYEQYF. CDR3 coding DNA: TGTGCCAGCAGTTACTCGAGAAACAGCCCCTACGAGCAGTACTTC.

This clone was seen a single time. The rearrangement joins TRBV11-2 to TRBJ2-7; either TRBD1 or TRBD2 may fit D (5 bases each). The CDR3 is 15 residues long. The germline CDR1 and CDR2 sequences are SGHAT and FQNNGV. The germline V and J ends were trimmed by 5 bases and 6 bases, with 20 bases remaining between them. The CDR3 reads CASSPYPGTGAEQYF. In DNA, the CDR3 is TGTGCCAGCAGCCCCTACCCGGGAACCGGGGCCGAGCAGTACTTC.

This clone is a singleton in its sample. The chain combines TRBV7-3 with TRBJ1-6; no clear D gene. V was clipped by 5 bases and J by 9 bases, with 8 bases between them. Germline CDR1 and CDR2: SGHTA and FQGTGA. The CDR3 runs 12 residues. As DNA, the CDR3 is TGTGCCAGCAGCCCGGGAGGTTCACCCCTCCACTTT. The encoded protein is CASSPGGSPLHF.

The chain recombines TRBV6-5 with TRBJ2-5; D is ambiguous. V lost 7 bases to trimming and J lost 3 bases, with 18 bases between them. The length of the CDR3 is 15 residues. In germline, CDR1 is MNHEY, CDR2 SVGAGI. CDR3 sequence: CASTITPPRKETQYF. In DNA, the CDR3 is TGTGCCAGCACTATTACGCCCCCCCGGAAAGAGACCCAGTACTTC.

The chain employs TRBV19 and TRBJ2-7; D ambiguous. The V gene's germline CDR1 is LNHDA and CDR2 SQIVND (reference sequence). V was cut by 5 bases and J by 0 bases, with 11 bases left in between. This CDR3 is 14 amino acids long. The DNA for the CDR3 is TGTGCCAGTAGTGAGGCGGACCCCTCCTACGAGCAGTACTTC. Encoded protein: CASSEADPSYEQYF. Full variable domain (outside the CDR3, taken from reference TRBV19 and TRBJ2-7): DGGITQSPKYLFRKEGQNVTLSCEQNLNHDAMYWYRQDPGQGLRLIYYSQIVNDFQKGDIAEGYSVSREKKESFPLTVTSAQKNPTAFYLCASSEADPSYEQYFGPGTRLTVT.

V is TRBV15 and J is TRBJ2-7, with D maybe TRBD2 (5 bases). The CDR3 spans 14 residues. Trimming cost V 1 base and J 6 bases, with 13 bases left between them. Looked up from germline, CDR1 is LNHNV and CDR2 is YYDKDF (reference sequence). The CDR3 bases are TGTGCCACCAGCAGAGGGACTTCTAGAAGCGAGCAGTACTTC. This codes for CATSRGTSRSEQYF.

A remark on this clone: Sequence at one end of the junction differs from germline and may be a read error. V is TRBV3-1 (or the pseudogene TRBV3-2) and J is TRBJ2-3, with D uncertain. The CDR3 covers 12 residues. Germline assignment: CDR1 LGHDT and CDR2 YNNKEL (reference sequence). As DNA, the CDR3 is TGTGCCAGCAGCCAAGGCTCATTAGACGCAGTATTT. This sequence encodes CASSQGSLDAVF.

The chain is built from TRBV4-3 and TRBJ2-1, with 7 bases identical to TRBD1. Germline CDR1 reads LGHNA; CDR2 reads YSLEER. Trimming cost V 1 base and J 8 bases; bases outside gene matches: 8. The CDR3 has 15 amino acids. CDR3 residues: CASSQVELGGDEQFF. The CDR3 coding sequence is TGCGCCAGCAGCCAAGTTGAACTAGGGGGCGATGAGCAGTTCTTC.

This sequence joins TRBV18 and TRBJ1-1; D is undetermined. This CDR3 contains 14 residues. V was trimmed by 3 bases and J by 6 bases, leaving 14 bases between them. Germline CDR1 is KGHSH and CDR2 is LQKENI. The CDR3 nucleotides read TGTGCCAGCTCACCGACGGACTTTTACTCTGAAGCTTTCTTT. Protein product: CASSPTDFYSEAFF.

The rearrangement uses TRBV19 and TRBJ1-3, with D perhaps matching TRBD1 (5 bases). V lost 8 bases and J lost 6, with 20 bases in between. There are 15 residues in the CDR3. Germline CDR1 and CDR2: LNHDA and SQIVND (reference sequence). CDR3 sequence: CASRNVGPRSNTIYF. CDR3 in DNA: TGTGCCAGTCGAAATGTGGGACCGCGATCAAACACCATATATTTT. Full variable domain (rest looked up from reference TRBV19 and TRBJ1-3): DGGITQSPKYLFRKEGQNVTLSCEQNLNHDAMYWYRQDPGQGLRLIYYSQIVNDFQKGDIAEGYSVSREKKESFPLTVTSAQKNPTAFYLCASRNVGPRSNTIYFGEGSWLTVV.

This clone was recorded only once. The J gene is TRBJ1-5, the V gene TRBV6-5; TRBD1 aligns across 7 bases. The CDR3 is 15 amino acids. With 6 bases clipped from V and 5 bases from J, the junction kept 10 bases outside the gene matches. Per the germline V gene, CDR1 is MNHEY and CDR2 is SVGAGI. CDR3 region: CASSTPGDSDQPQHF. The CDR3 nucleotides read TGTGCCAGCAGCACCCCAGGGGACAGTGATCAGCCCCAGCATTTT.

The rearrangement uses TRBV12-3 or TRBV12-4 and TRBJ2-7; 7 nucleotides agree with TRBD1. The CDR3 totals 13 residues. V dropped 7 bases and J dropped 6; count of bases not matched to a gene: 9. Here the CDR3 reads CASTDTGDGEQYF. CDR3 DNA sequence: TGTGCCAGCACCGATACAGGGGACGGCGAGCAGTACTTC.

V and J are TRBV5-1 and TRBJ2-7; no firm D call. V dropped 2 bases and J dropped 7 bases, with 13 bases sitting between them. The CDR3 length is 13 residues. The germline V gene encodes CDR1 SGHRS and CDR2 YFSETQ. For the CDR3, the DNA is TGCGCCAGCAGCTTCGGCCGGTTGGGAGAGCAGTACTTC. Residues: CASSFGRLGEQYF.

The chain carries TRBV5-1 and TRBJ2-3; no firm D call. Germline V gene sequence: CDR1 SGHRS, CDR2 YFSETQ. Trimming pared 4 bases from V and 10 bases from J, leaving 16 bases between. CDR3 length equals 13 residues. The CDR3 region has the DNA TGCGCCAGCAGCACTGGTGTGGATGGGGCGCAGTATTTT. This sequence encodes CASSTGVDGAQYF.

This clone was observed once. The V and J genes are TRBV5-5 and TRBJ2-5; D assignment may be TRBD1 or TRBD2 (5 bases each). CDR1 is SGHKS, CDR2 YYEKEE, per germline (reference sequence). Trimming took 4 bases from V and 2 from J, leaving 15 bases between them. This CDR3 spans 15 amino acids. The CDR3 nucleotides are TGTGCCAGCAGCGGGGGACGGAGCGCTCAAGAGACCCAGTACTTC. Translating it yields CASSGGRSAQETQYF.

The chain combines TRBV6-2 or TRBV6-3 with TRBJ2-5; TRBD2 matches 10 bases. Looked up from germline, CDR1 is MNHEY and CDR2 is SVGEGT. The J segment lost 4 bases and the V segment lost 6 bases, leaving 17 bases of the junction unmatched. The CDR3 has 18 residues. CDR3 DNA sequence: TGTGCCAGCAGCCCCCTGCCGGGACTAGCGAGATTTACAGAGACCCAGTACTTC. As protein: CASSPLPGLARFTETQYF.

The chain links TRBV5-1 to TRBJ2-5, with TRBD2 as a possible D gene (6 bases). Per germline, CDR1 SGHRS and CDR2 YFSETQ. The CDR3 extends over 15 amino acids. The V end was cut by 0 bases, the J end by 0 bases, with 9 bases between. CDR3 bases: TGCGCCAGCAGCTTGGAGACGGGGGACCAAGAGACCCAGTACTTC. This sequence encodes CASSLETGDQETQYF.

This rearrangement joins TRBV14 to TRBJ1-6; D is uncertain. The length of the CDR3 is 14 residues. Germline CDR1 and CDR2: SGHDN and FVKESK. The V and J ends lost 1 base and 9 bases respectively, with 10 bases between them. Here the CDR3 reads CASSQVAGGSPLHF. CDR3 in DNA: TGTGCCAGCAGCCAAGTAGCAGGCGGTTCACCCCTCCACTTT.

This chain uses TRBV5-1 with TRBJ2-1; D gene unclear. Germline V lookup: CDR1 SGHRS, CDR2 YFSETQ. The germline V and J ends were trimmed by 2 bases and 6 bases, with 15 bases remaining between them. The CDR3 runs 15 residues. In DNA, the CDR3 is TGCGCCAGCAGCTTCAACACCGACACGGGCAATGAGCAGTTCTTC. Its protein product is CASSFNTDTGNEQFF. The full variable domain, rest sourced from reference TRBV5-1 and TRBJ2-1, is KAGVTQTPRYLIKTRGQQVTLSCSPISGHRSVSWYQQTPGQGLQFLFEYFSETQRNKGNFPGRFSGRQFSNSRSEMNVSTLELGDSALYLCASSFNTDTGNEQFFGPGTRLTVL.